One sample yielded the 9 T cell receptor beta chains listed below, sequenced in a study of T cells in women clearing cervical HPV infection. Some clones are missing from TCRdb's copy, which holds only in-frame ones; the method was immunoSEQ multiplex PCR. Seen in this sample are 35,000 to 45,000 clones; the ten most common clones hold about 5.8%. The sample comprised blood buffy coat. The receptor set was obtained from a woman between 18 and 75 years old with a cervical HPV16 infection that either progressed to CIN3+ or cleared (not recorded which).

On this clone itself: The CDR3 end lies 3 residues beyond the end of the read and is filled in from the germline J gene. The chain employs TRBV23-1 and TRBJ2-7; D possibly corresponds to TRBD1 (6 bases). TRBV23-1 is identified as an open reading frame with a role that is uncertain. The CDR3 runs 16 residues. The V gene lost 2 bases and the J gene lost 0 bases, with 14 bases spanning the gap. The chain's CDR3 is CASSQPGTRASYEQYF. The covered CDR3 bases are TGCGCCAGCAGTCAACCAGGGACAAGGGCCTCCTACGAG.

About this clone itself: Read sequence stops 3 residues before the CDR3 end, and the germline J gene provides the missing end. The rearrangement uses TRBV9 and TRBJ2-1; 9 bases are a match to TRBD2. After removal of 5 bases from V and 2 bases from J, the junction contained 8 bases not matched to a gene. CDR1 SGDLS and CDR2 YYNGEE come from the germline V gene. The CDR3 is 16 amino acids. This CDR3 is CASSGSGRLTYNEQFF. The part of the CDR3 DNA that was read is TGTGCCAGCAGTGGGAGCGGGAGGCTCACCTACAATGAG.

On this clone itself: The CDR3 end falls 3 residues outside the read, so it is completed with the germline J gene. This chain connects TRBV19 to TRBJ2-1, with 7 bases lining up with TRBD2. The CDR3 contains 15 residues. V was pared by 8 bases and J by 8 bases, with 15 bases of the junction left unmatched. Germline CDR1 and CDR2: LNHDA and SQIVND (reference sequence). This CDR3 is CASRPGTNIGHEQFF. The DNA read from the CDR3 is TGTGCCAGTCGACCCGGGACTAACATCGGTCATGAG.

In regard to this clone: The read terminates 3 residues before the CDR3 end, so the remaining end is supplied by the germline J gene. The chain couples TRBV11-2 to TRBJ2-5, with D tentatively TRBD2 (6 bases). In germline, CDR1 is SGHAT, CDR2 FQNNGV. This CDR3 is 14 amino acids long. The V gene lost 3 bases and the J gene lost 5 bases, with 13 bases spanning the gap. CDR3 loop: CASSFLSRGETQYF. Partial CDR3 DNA: TGTGCCAGCAGCTTCCTCAGTCGGGGGGAGACC.

In the case of this clone: The read ends 3 residues before the CDR3 terminus; that terminus is restored from the germline J gene. The rearrangement uses TRBV15 and TRBJ2-3; 7 bases match TRBD2. Germline V gene sequence: CDR1 LNHNV, CDR2 YYDKDF (reference sequence). This CDR3 region has 15 residues. CDR3 DNA, as far as it was read: TGTGCCACCAGCAGAGCCGGACTAGTGGAAGAGACG. Its translation: CATSRAGLVEET. The whole CDR3 protein reads CATSRAGLVEETQYF.

Of note for this clone: The read ends 3 residues early relative to the CDR3; the germline J gene fills the gap. The chain carries TRBV9 and TRBJ2-7; D possibly corresponds to TRBD2 (5 bases). Germline V gene sequence: CDR1 SGDLS, CDR2 YYNGEE. Trimming removed 0 bases at V and 1 base at J, with 11 bases between. The CDR3 is made up of 15 amino acids. The CDR3 is CASSVELDPSYEQYF. Partial CDR3 DNA: TGTGCCAGCAGCGTAGAACTAGACCCTTCCTACGAG.

To note about this clone: The CDR3 end is not reached by the read, which stops 3 residues before it; the germline J gene fills it in. The sample contains more than one DNA sequence encoding this CDR3. The chain recombines TRBV18 with TRBJ2-7; weak D call: TRBD1 (6 bases). CDR1 is KGHSH, CDR2 LQKENI, per germline. The CDR3 sequence is 15 residues long. Trimming stripped 0 bases from V and 4 bases from J, with 13 bases between. The covered CDR3 bases are TGTGCCAGCTCACCACCGGCTATAGGGGGATACGAG. This sequence encodes CASSPPAIGGYE. The entire CDR3 protein reads CASSPPAIGGYEQYF.

As concerns this clone: Coverage ceases 3 residues before the CDR3 finishes, and the germline J gene fills in the end. This chain uses TRBV10-1 with TRBJ2-3, with 9 bases matching TRBD2. From germline, CDR1 is WNHNN and CDR2 SYGVQD (reference sequence). This CDR3 spans 15 amino acids. J lost 3 bases, V lost 1 base, and 2 bases had no gene match. The CDR3: CASSEFTSGTDTQYF. The DNA read from the CDR3 is TGCGCCAGCAGTGAGTTCACTAGCGGGACAGATACG.

As to this clone: The read ends 3 residues shy of where the CDR3 ends; the end is completed using the germline J gene. The rearrangement links TRBV5-1 to TRBJ2-3, with 8 bases that match TRBD2. The trim removed 0 bases at V and 5 bases at J, leaving 5 bases unmatched. CDR1 and CDR2 from the germline V gene are SGHRS and YFSETQ. CDR3 length: 15 amino acids. The covered CDR3 bases are TGCGCCAGCAGCTTGGAAGCGGGAGTTGGAGATACG. Translation gives CASSLEAGVGDT. In full, the CDR3 reads CASSLEAGVGDTQYF. Full variable domain (missing parts from reference TRBV5-1 and TRBJ2-3): KAGVTQTPRYLIKTRGQQVTLSCSPISGHRSVSWYQQTPGQGLQFLFEYFSETQRNKGNFPGRFSGRQFSNSRSEMNVSTLELGDSALYLCASSLEAGVGDTQYFGPGTRLTVL.